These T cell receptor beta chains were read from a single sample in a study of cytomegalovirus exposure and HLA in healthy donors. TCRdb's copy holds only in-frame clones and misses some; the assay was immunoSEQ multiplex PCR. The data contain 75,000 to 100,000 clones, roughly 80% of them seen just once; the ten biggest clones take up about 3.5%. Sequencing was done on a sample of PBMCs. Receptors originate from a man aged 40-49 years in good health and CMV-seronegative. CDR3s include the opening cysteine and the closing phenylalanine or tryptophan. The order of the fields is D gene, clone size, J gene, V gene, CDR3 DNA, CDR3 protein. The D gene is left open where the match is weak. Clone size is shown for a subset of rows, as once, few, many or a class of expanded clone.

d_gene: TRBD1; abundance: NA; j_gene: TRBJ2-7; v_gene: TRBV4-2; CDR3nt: TGTGCCAGCAGCCAAGTCGGGGACAGCTCCTACGAGCAGTACTTC; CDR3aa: CASSQVGDSSYEQYF
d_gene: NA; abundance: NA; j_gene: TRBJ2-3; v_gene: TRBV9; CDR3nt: TGTGCCAGCAGCGTAGTACTAGTTGATACGCAGTATTTT; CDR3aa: CASSVVLVDTQYF
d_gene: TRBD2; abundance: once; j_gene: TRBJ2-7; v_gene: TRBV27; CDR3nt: TGTGCCAGCAGTTTAATTGTAACTAGCGGGAGTCTCGAGCAGTACTTC; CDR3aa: CASSLIVTSGSLEQYF
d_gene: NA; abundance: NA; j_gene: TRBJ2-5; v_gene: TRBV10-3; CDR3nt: TGTGCCATCAGTGAGTCGAAGGCGGGCAGGGAGACCCAGTACTTC; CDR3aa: CAISESKAGRETQYF
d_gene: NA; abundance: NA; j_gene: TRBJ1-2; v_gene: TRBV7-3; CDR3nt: TGTGCCAGCAGCTTAACCGATGGACAGAACTATGGCTACACCTTC; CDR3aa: CASSLTDGQNYGYTF
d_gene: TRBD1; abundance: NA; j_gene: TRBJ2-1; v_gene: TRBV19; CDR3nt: TGTGCCAGTAGTATGCTAGGACAGGGGGCTGCCAATGAGCAGTTCTTC; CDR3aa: CASSMLGQGAANEQFF
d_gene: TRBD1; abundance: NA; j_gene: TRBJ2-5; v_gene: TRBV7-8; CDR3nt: TGTGCCAGCAGCCGGACAGGATCCGGGACCCAGTACTTC; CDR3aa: CASSRTGSGTQYF
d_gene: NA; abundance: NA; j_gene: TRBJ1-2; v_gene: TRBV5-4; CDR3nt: TGTGCCAGCAGCGGGGTGGGGGAGGGAGGCTATGGCTACACCTTC; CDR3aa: CASSGVGEGGYGYTF
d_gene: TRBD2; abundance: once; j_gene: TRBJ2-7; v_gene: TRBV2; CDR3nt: TGTGCCAGCAGCGGACTAGCGGGGTTCGAGCAGTACTTC; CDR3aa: CASSGLAGFEQYF
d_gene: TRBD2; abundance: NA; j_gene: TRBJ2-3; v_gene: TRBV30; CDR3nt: TGTGCCTGGAGTGTAGGGACTAGCGGACGCACAGATACGCAGTATTTT; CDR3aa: CAWSVGTSGRTDTQYF
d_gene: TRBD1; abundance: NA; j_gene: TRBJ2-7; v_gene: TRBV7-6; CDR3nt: TGTGCCAGCAGCTTAGGGACAGGCTACGAGCAGTACTTC; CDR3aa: CASSLGTGYEQYF
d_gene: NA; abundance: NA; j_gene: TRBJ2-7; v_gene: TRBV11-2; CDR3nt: TGTGCCAGCAGCTTAGTGGGGACAGGTGGCGGGAGGGCTTACGAGCAGTACTTC; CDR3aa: CASSLVGTGGGRAYEQYF
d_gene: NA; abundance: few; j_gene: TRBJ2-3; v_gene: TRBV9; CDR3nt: TGTGCCAGCAGCGTAGCGGAAGGAGCCCGCACAGATACGCAGTATTTT; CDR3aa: CASSVAEGARTDTQYF
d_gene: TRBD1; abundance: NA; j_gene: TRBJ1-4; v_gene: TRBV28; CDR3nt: TGTGCCAGCAGTTCACAGGGGGCGAGGGCAAAACTGTTTTTT; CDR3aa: CASSSQGARAKLFF
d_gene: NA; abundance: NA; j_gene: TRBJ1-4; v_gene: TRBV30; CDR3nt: TGTGCCTGGAGTACAGGCGTCCTTAATGAAAAACTGTTTTTT; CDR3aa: CAWSTGVLNEKLFF
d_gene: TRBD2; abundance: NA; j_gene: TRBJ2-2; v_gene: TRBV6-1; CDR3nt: TGTGCCAGCAGTGAAGTTGCGGGGGGGCCCGGGGAGCTGTTTTTT; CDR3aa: CASSEVAGGPGELFF
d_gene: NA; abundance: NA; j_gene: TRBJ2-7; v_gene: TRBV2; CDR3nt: TGTGCCAGCAGTCCACAGGGCTACGAGCAGTACTTC; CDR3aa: CASSPQGYEQYF
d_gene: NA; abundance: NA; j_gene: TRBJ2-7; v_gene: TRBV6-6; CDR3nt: TGTGCCAACTCGCTTGGGCCAGGGCCCTACGAGCAGTACTTC; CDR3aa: CANSLGPGPYEQYF
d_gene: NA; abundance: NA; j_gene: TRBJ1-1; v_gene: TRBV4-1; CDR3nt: TGCGCCAGCAGCCAAGGGGCAGGGGACACTGAAGCTTTCTTT; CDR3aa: CASSQGAGDTEAFF
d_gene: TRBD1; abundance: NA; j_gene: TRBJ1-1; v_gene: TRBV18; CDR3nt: TGTGCCAGCTCACCACTCGCGGGGACAGGGGACACTGAAGCTTTCTTT; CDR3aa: CASSPLAGTGDTEAFF
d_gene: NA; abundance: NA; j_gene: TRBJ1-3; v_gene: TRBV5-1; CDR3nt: TGCGCCAGCAGCTTAGGAGACAGTCTATTCTCTGGAAACACCATATATTTT; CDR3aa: CASSLGDSLFSGNTIYF
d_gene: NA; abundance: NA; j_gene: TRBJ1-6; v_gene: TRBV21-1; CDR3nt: TGTGCCAGCAGCAAAAGACTACCAACCAGCTATAATTCACCCCTCCACTTT; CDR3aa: CASSKRLPTSYNSPLHF
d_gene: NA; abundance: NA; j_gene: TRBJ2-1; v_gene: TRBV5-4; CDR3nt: TGTGCCAGCAGCGCGGGACGTGAGCAGTTCTTC; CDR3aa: CASSAGREQFF
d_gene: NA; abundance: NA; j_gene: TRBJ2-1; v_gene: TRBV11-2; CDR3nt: TGTGCCAGCAGCTCACTGACAGCTCGGGTCTACAATGAGCAGTTCTTC; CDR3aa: CASSSLTARVYNEQFF
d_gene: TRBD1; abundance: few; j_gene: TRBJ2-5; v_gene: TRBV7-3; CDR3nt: TGTGCCAGCAGCTCGGGACAGGGAGAAGAGACCCAGTACTTC; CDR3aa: CASSSGQGEETQYF
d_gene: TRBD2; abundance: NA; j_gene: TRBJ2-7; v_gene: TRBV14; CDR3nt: TGTGCCAGCAGCCAACATCCTAGACCGAGCGGGAGTGGGTACGAGCAGTACTTC; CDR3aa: CASSQHPRPSGSGYEQYF
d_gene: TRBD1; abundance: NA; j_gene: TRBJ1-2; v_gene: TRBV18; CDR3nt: TGTGCCAGCTCCGAGACAGGGATGGATGGCTACACCTTC; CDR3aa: CASSETGMDGYTF
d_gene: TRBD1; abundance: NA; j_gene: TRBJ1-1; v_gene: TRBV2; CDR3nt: TGTGCCAGCAGCGTGGACAGGCCAGGGAACACTGAAGCTTTCTTT; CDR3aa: CASSVDRPGNTEAFF
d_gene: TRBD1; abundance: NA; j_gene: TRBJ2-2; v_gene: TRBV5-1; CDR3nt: TGCGCCAGCAAACCTGGGACAGAGGTAACCGGGGAGCTGTTTTTT; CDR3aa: CASKPGTEVTGELFF
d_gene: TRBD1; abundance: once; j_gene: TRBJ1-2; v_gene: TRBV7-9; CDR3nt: TGTGCCAGCAGCTTGACCGGGACAGGCCGTCTCAATGGCTACACCTTC; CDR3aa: CASSLTGTGRLNGYTF
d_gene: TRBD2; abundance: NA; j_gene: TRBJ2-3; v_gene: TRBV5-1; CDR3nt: TGCGCCAGCAGCTCAGGGACTAGCGGGAGTGGTTTTGGAGATACGCAGTATTTT; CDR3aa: CASSSGTSGSGFGDTQYF
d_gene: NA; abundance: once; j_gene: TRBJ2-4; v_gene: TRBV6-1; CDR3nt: TGTGCCAGCAGTGACAGGGGTGGCAAAAACATTCAGTACTTC; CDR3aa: CASSDRGGKNIQYF
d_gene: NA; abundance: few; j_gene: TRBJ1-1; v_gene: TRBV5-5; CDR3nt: TGTGCCAGCAGCTCGATTTTTAGGCAGGGTGGTCCTGAAGCTTTCTTT; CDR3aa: CASSSIFRQGGPEAFF
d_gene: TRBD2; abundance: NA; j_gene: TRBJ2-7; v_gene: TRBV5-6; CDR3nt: TGTGCCAGCAGCTCGGGACTAAACGACGAGCAGTACTTC; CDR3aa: CASSSGLNDEQYF
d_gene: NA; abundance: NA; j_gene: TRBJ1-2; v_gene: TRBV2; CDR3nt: TGTGCCAGCAGTGAAGAGGGACTGGAGAGCTACACCTTC; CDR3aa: CASSEEGLESYTF
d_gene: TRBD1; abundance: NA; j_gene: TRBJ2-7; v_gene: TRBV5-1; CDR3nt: TGCGCCAGCAAGGTTGGGACAGGGGGTGGAAGCGAGCAGTACTTC; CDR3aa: CASKVGTGGGSEQYF
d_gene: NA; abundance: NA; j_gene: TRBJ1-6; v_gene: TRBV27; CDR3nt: TGTGCCAGCAGTTTACGGGGAGCTAGGGATTCACCCCTCCACTTT; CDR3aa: CASSLRGARDSPLHF
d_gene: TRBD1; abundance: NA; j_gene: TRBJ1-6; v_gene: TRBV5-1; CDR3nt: TGCGCCAGCAGCCCCCGGGACAGCAATAATTCACCCCTCCACTTT; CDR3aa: CASSPRDSNNSPLHF
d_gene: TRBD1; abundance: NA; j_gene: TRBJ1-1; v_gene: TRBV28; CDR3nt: TGTGCCAGCAGAACGACCAGGGGGCGGGCTTTCTTT; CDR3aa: CASRTTRGRAFF
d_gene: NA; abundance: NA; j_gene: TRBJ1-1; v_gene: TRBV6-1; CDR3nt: TGTGCCAGCAGTGTTTTTTTAGGAGGGAACACTGAAGCTTTCTTT; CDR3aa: CASSVFLGGNTEAFF
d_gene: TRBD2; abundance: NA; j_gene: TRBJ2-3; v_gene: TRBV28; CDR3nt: TGTGCCAGCAGCCGAGGGACTAGCGGGAGGGTTCTTGCGCAGTATTTT; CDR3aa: CASSRGTSGRVLAQYF
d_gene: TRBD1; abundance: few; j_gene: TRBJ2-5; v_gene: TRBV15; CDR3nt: TGTGCCACCAGCAAATCAATGCCGTCGGGACAGGGACAGATACAAGAGACCCAGTACTTC; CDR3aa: CATSKSMPSGQGQIQETQYF
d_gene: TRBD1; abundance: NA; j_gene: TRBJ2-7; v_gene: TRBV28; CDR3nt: TGTGCCAGCAGTACACGGACAGGGAAATACTCCTACGAGCAGTACTTC; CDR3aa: CASSTRTGKYSYEQYF
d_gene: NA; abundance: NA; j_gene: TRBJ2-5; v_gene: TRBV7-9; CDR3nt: TGTGCCAGCAGCTTAGATACGGGAGAGACCCAGTACTTC; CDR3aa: CASSLDTGETQYF
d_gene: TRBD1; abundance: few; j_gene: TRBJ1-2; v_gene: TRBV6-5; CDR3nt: TGTGCCAGCAGTTATGGGAGACAGGGTCCAAATGGCTACACCTTC; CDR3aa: CASSYGRQGPNGYTF
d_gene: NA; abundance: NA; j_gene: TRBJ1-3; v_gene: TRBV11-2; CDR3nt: TGTGCCAGCAGCGTAGGAGGCTCTGGAAACACCATATATTTT; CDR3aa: CASSVGGSGNTIYF
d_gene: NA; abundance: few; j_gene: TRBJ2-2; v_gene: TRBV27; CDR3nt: TGTGCCAGCAGTCCGGGCCGGGGGAACACCGGGGAGCTGTTTTTT; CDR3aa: CASSPGRGNTGELFF
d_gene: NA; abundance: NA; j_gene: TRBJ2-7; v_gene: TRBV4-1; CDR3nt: TGCGCCAGCAGCCAAGGCCAGGCCGACGAGCAGTACTTC; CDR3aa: CASSQGQADEQYF
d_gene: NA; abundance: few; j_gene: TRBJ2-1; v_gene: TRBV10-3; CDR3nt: TGTGCCATCAGTGACTCAGTCTCCTACAATGAGCAGTTCTTC; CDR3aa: CAISDSVSYNEQFF
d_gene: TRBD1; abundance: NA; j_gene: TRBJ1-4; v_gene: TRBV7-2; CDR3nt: TGTGCCAGCAGCTTTGGGACAGGGAGGGCTAATGAAAAACTGTTTTTT; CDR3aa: CASSFGTGRANEKLFF
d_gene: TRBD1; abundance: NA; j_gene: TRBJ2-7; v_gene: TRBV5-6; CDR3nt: TGTGCCAGCAGCCTACGGGACAGACTCTCCTACGAGCAGTACTTC; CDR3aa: CASSLRDRLSYEQYF
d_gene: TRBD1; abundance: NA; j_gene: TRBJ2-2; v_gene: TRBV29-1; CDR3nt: TGCAGCGTTGAGGGCAGGGGGCCAACCGGGGAGCTGTTTTTT; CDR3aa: CSVEGRGPTGELFF